This TCR beta chain derives from a study of blood T cell repertoires in COVID-19. In the study overall: Sites in the United States, Italy and Spain provided acute and convalescent COVID-19 samples. The analysed material was cDNA or gDNA that came from T cells, B-cell-depleted T cells, or PBMCs.

This clone has just a few counts. The V and J ends lost 5 bases and 4 bases, in that order; junction bases with no gene match: 4. The CDR3 length is 13 residues. Germline CDR1 and CDR2: GTSNPN and SVGIG (reference sequence). Authors' analysis steps: Amplification from reference gene primers served as the basis for estimated nucleated cell counts. Clones were sequenced by immunoSEQ multiplex PCR, and TCRdb holds only the in-frame ones, with some missing. The V and J calls and clone size come from that table; D and trimming were worked out from the DNA. The sample lists about 65,000 clones, under 95% occurring once.

This receptor was taken from a man aged 55-75 years with acute or convalescent COVID-19. The J gene is TRBJ1-3, the V gene TRBV30; 8 nucleotides agree with TRBD1. The material sequenced was peripheral blood. CDR3 in DNA: TGTGCCTGGGAGACAGGGGCCGGAAACACCATATATTTT. Translated: CAWETGAGNTIYF.